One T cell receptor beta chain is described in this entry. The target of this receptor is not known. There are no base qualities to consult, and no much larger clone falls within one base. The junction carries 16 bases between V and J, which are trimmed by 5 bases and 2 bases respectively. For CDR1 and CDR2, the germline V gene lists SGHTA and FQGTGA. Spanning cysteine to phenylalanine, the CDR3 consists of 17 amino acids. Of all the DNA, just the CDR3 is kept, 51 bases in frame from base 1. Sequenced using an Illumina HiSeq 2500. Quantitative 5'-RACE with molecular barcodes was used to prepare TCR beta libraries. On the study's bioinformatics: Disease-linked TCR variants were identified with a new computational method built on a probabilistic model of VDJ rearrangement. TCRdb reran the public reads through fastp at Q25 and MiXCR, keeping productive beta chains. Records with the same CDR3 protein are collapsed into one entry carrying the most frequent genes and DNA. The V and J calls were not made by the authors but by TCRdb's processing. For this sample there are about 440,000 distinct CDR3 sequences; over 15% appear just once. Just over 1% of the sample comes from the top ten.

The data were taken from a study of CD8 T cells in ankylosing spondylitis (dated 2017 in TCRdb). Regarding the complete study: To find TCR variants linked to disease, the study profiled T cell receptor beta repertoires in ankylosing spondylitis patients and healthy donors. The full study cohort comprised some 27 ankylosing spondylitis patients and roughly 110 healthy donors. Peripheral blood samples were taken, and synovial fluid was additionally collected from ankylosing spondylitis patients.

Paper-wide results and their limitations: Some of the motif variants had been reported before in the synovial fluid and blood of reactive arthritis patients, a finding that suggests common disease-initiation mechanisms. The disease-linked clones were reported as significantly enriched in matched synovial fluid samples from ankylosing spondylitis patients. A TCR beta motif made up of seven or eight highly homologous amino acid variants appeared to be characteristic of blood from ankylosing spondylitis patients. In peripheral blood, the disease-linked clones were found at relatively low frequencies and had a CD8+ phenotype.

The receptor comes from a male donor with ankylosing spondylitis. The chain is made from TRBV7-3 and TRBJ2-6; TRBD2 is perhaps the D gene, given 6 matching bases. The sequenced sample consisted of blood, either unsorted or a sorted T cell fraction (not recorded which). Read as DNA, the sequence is TGTGCCAGCAGCACACCGGGGGACGGCGCTGGGGCCAACGTCCTGACTTTC. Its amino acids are CASSTPGDGAGANVLTF.